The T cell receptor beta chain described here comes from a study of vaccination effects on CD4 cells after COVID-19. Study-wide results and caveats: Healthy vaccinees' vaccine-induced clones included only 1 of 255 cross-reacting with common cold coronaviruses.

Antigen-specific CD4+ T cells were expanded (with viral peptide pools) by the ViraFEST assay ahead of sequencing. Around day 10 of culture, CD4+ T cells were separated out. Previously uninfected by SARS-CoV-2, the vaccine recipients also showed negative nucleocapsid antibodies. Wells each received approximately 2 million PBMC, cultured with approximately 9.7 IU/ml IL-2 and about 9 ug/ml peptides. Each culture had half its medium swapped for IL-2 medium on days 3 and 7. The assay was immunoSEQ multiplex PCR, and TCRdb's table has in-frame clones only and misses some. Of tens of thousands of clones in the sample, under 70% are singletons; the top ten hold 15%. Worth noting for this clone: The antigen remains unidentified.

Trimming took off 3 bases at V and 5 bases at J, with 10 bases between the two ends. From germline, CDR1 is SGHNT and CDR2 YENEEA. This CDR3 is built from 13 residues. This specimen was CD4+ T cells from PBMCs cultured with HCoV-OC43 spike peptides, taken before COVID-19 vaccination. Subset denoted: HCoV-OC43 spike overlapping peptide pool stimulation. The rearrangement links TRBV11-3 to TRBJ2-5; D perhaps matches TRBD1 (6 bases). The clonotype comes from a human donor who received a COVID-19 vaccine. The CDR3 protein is CASSFSGEETQYF. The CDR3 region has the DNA TGTGCCAGCAGCTTCTCAGGGGAGGAGACCCAGTACTTC.